This TCR beta chain derives from a study of early T cells in non-severe SARS-CoV-2 infection. The wider study: The sequenced material was bulk RNA from unsorted whole blood, and its chains were unpaired.

Unique molecular identifier tags were affixed to discrete cDNA molecules. TCRdb reprocessed the 5' RACE reads via MiXCR and lists one record per CDR3 protein. The data contain about 64,000 distinct CDR3 sequences, around 14% of them singletons. This CDR3 has 14 amino acids. Trimming pared 4 bases from V and 0 bases from J, leaving 10 bases between. The V gene's germline CDR1 is KGHSH and CDR2 LQKENI. The specimen sequenced was whole blood. The chain links TRBV18 to TRBJ2-7; D remains unclear. This receptor was taken from an adult who was a healthcare worker with PCR-confirmed SARS-CoV-2 infection or an uninfected control (not recorded which). The CDR3 loop reads CASSQSQNSYEQYF. CDR3 sequence (DNA): TGTGCCAGCTCACAGAGCCAAAACTCCTACGAGCAGTACTTC. Together with reference TRBV18 and TRBJ2-7, the CDR3 gives the full variable domain: NAGVMQNPRHLVRRRGQEARLRCSPMKGHSHVYWYRQLPEEGLKFMVYLQKENIIDESGMPKERFSAEFPKEGPSILRIQQVVRGDSAAYFCASSQSQNSYEQYFGPGTRLTVT.